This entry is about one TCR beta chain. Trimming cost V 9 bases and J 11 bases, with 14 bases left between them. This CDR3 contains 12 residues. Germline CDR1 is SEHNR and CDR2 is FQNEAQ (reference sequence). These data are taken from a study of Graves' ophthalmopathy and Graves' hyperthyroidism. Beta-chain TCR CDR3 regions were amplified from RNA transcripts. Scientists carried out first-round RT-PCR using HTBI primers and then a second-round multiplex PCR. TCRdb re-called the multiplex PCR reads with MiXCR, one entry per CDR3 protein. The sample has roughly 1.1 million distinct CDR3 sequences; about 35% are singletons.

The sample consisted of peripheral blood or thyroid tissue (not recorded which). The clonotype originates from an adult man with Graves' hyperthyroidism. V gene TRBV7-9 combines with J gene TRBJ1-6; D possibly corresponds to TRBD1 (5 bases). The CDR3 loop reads CARGTPGTPLHF. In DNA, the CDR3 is TGTGCCAGGGGGACGCCGGGGACACCCCTCCACTTT.